The 13 T cell receptor beta chains reported below all come from one sample, sequenced in a study of OX40 agonist ivuxolimab in advanced cancers. Measured with immunoSEQ multiplex PCR; TCRdb has only the in-frame clones, and not every one. The repertoire has around 51,000 clones, 70% to 80% of them found once; the top ten carry 2%. The specimen was CD4+ or CD8+ T cells sorted from blood, collected in a trial of the OX40 agonist ivuxolimab. All receptors derive from an adult with an advanced solid tumor such as melanoma, head and neck, liver or kidney cancer.

Details on this clone: Other DNA sequences in this specimen translate into the identical CDR3. This chain uses TRBV10-2 with TRBJ2-5, with a possible D match to TRBD1 (5 bases). Deletions cut 4 bases from V and 3 bases from J, with 9 bases between. Germline lookup yields CDR1 WSHSY and CDR2 SAAADI. CDR3 length: 13 residues. This CDR3 reads CASSGRGKETQYF. The CDR3, as DNA: TGCGCCAGCAGTGGTAGGGGTAAAGAGACCCAGTACTTC.

The rearrangement links TRBV6-5 to TRBJ2-1, with D unclear. Germline CDR1 reads MNHEY; CDR2 reads SVGAGI. Trimming pared 5 bases from V and 7 bases from J, leaving 12 bases between. CDR3 length: 13 residues. This CDR3 reads CASSPPLRNEQFF. CDR3 DNA: TGTGCCAGCAGTCCCCCCTTGCGGAATGAGCAGTTCTTC.

J is TRBJ2-1 and V is TRBV5-1, with 8 bases fitting TRBD1. J gave up 5 bases and V 4 bases, and 5 bases lay outside the gene matches. The germline gives CDR1 SGHRS, CDR2 YFSETQ. The CDR3 loop spans 14 amino acids. CDR3 nucleotides: TGCGCCAGCAGCACCCGGACAGGGCACAATGAGCAGTTCTTC. Translation: CASSTRTGHNEQFF. Based on the CDR3 plus reference TRBV5-1 and TRBJ2-1, the full variable domain is KAGVTQTPRYLIKTRGQQVTLSCSPISGHRSVSWYQQTPGQGLQFLFEYFSETQRNKGNFPGRFSGRQFSNSRSEMNVSTLELGDSALYLCASSTRTGHNEQFFGPGTRLTVL.

V is TRBV6-1 and J is TRBJ1-1, with 9 bases fitting TRBD1. Per germline, CDR1 MNHNS and CDR2 SASEGT. CDR3 length equals 15 residues. J lost 4 bases, V lost 7 bases, and 10 bases had no gene match. The CDR3 reads CASTRTGDGGTEAFF. The DNA of the CDR3 is TGTGCCAGCACTAGGACAGGGGATGGGGGCACTGAAGCTTTCTTT.

The V call is TRBV6-1, the J call TRBJ1-1; D remains unclear. The V end lost 8 bases, the J end lost 6 bases, and 19 bases lay between the germline ends. CDR3 length: 14 amino acids. Per germline, CDR1 MNHNS and CDR2 SASEGT. The CDR3 nucleotides are TGTGCCAGCTCTGGCAGAAGGGATTCTGCTGAAGCTTTCTTT. As protein: CASSGRRDSAEAFF.

This clone was counted between two and nine times. This chain joins TRBV5-6 and TRBJ2-5; a weak D match, TRBD1 (6 bases). Trimming stripped 3 bases from V and 7 bases from J, with 19 bases between. This CDR3 has 15 residues. CDR1 and CDR2 (germline): SGHDT, YYEEEE. The CDR3, as DNA: TGTGCCAGCAGCTCCCCGAGGGGACAAACGGCGACCCAGTACTTC. This translates into CASSSPRGQTATQYF.

By frequency in the sample, this clone is medium-sized. The rearrangement links TRBV2 to TRBJ1-5; D perhaps matches TRBD1 (6 bases). Trimming removed 8 bases at V and 6 bases at J, with 14 bases between. Germline CDR1 SNHLY, CDR2 FYNNEI. This CDR3 spans 13 amino acids. The CDR3 spells CASHQGGSQPQHF. Here the CDR3 DNA reads TGTGCCAGCCACCAAGGGGGTTCTCAGCCCCAGCATTTT.

The chain recombines TRBV28 with TRBJ2-5; 11 bases are a match to TRBD2. The CDR3 runs to 16 residues. V was pared by 3 bases and J by 5 bases, with 8 bases of the junction left unmatched. The germline V gene encodes CDR1 MDHEN and CDR2 SYDVKM. CDR3 DNA: TGTGCCAGCAGTTTCTTGACTAGCGGGAAGGTTGAGACCCAGTACTTC. The encoded protein is CASSFLTSGKVETQYF.

CDR3 sequence reads: CASSEGTGATYEQYF. The CDR3 nucleotides are TGTGCCAGCAGTGAAGGGACAGGGGCCACCTACGAGCAGTACTTC. The rearrangement links TRBV2 to TRBJ2-7; 9 bases line up with TRBD1. The junction had 3 bases not matched to a gene; V was cut back by 1 base and J by 2 bases. The germline V gene encodes CDR1 SNHLY and CDR2 FYNNEI. The CDR3 loop spans 15 amino acids.

The V and J genes are TRBV6-6 and TRBJ1-2, with D possibly being TRBD1 (6 bases). CDR1 and CDR2 (germline): MNHNY, SVGAGI (reference sequence). Trimming stripped 10 bases from V and 0 bases from J, with 9 bases between. CDR3 length: 12 residues. CDR3 loop: CATRGSNYGYTF. The CDR3 nucleotides are TGTGCCACCAGGGGCTCTAACTATGGCTACACCTTC.

This chain joins TRBV28 and TRBJ2-5; 11 bases agree with TRBD2. Germline CDR1 is MDHEN and CDR2 is SYDVKM. V gave up 3 bases and J gave up 2 bases; unmatched junction bases: 11. There are 18 residues in the CDR3. In nucleotides, the CDR3 is TGTGCCAGCAGTTTTTGGGGGCTAGCGGGAGGCCCGCAAGAGACCCAGTACTTC. This translates into CASSFWGLAGGPQETQYF. Looking up the rest from reference TRBV28 and TRBJ2-5 gives the full variable domain: DVKVTQSSRYLVKRTGEKVFLECVQDMDHENMFWYRQDPGLGLRLIYFSYDVKMKEKGDIPEGYSVSREKKERFSLILESASTNQTSMYLCASSFWGLAGGPQETQYFGPGTRLLVL.

The sample holds one count of this clone. This chain joins TRBV7-2 and TRBJ2-1, with 8 bases identical to TRBD2. Germline trimming cut 5 bases from V and 6 bases from J; bases unmatched to any gene: 3. The length of the CDR3 is 13 residues. Germline CDR1 reads SGHTA; CDR2 reads FQGNSA. The CDR3 DNA sequence: TGTGCCAGCAGCCTCGGACTAGCCAATGAGCAGTTCTTC. This translates into CASSLGLANEQFF.

The rearrangement uses TRBV4-1 and TRBJ2-7, with D maybe TRBD2 (5 bases). This CDR3 contains 16 residues. Germline assignment: CDR1 MGHRA and CDR2 YSYEKL. Between the trimmed V and J ends, which lost 1 base and 2 bases, there was a span of 15 bases. CDR3 DNA: TGCGCCAGCAGCCAAGTTTTGAGCGGTATGCCCTACGAGCAGTACTTC. It encodes CASSQVLSGMPYEQYF.